The rows below give T cell receptor beta chains drawn from one sample of a study of PD-L1 blockade in urothelial cancer. The repertoire was sequenced with immunoSEQ multiplex PCR; TCRdb's copy has only in-frame clones and lacks some. The sample yields 55,000 to 85,000 clones, about 89% seen once. The sequences come from PBMCs, collected around atezolizumab (anti-PD-L1) treatment. Receptors were obtained from a man between 60 and 75 years old with urothelial cancer. Each CDR3 is given with its conserved first and last residue. D genes are given only for firm matches. Size tells how often a clone was seen (once, few, many) or the class of an expanded clone, and some rows leave it out.

>TRBJ2-2|TRBD2|-|TRBV25-1
CASSGAGLLVVFF
TGTGCCAGCAGTGGAGCGGGGCTCTTGGTGGTGTTTTTT
>TRBJ2-3|TRBD2|-|TRBV7-6
CASSLATSAVSDTQYF
TGTGCCAGCAGCTTAGCGACTAGCGCGGTCTCAGATACGCAGTATTTT
>TRBJ2-5|TRBD2|-|TRBV11-2
CASSSQSRPSGETQYF
TGTGCCAGCAGCTCGCAGAGCCGACCTAGCGGAGAGACCCAGTACTTC
>TRBJ1-4|-|-|TRBV15
CATSGGSNEKLFF
TGTGCCACCAGCGGGGGGTCGAATGAAAAACTGTTTTTT
>TRBJ1-5|TRBD1|-|TRBV7-2
CASSRPGTGMNQPQHF
TGTGCCAGCAGCCGCCCCGGGACAGGGATGAATCAGCCCCAGCATTTT
>TRBJ2-1|-|-|TRBV28
CASSRQYNEQFF
TGTGCCAGCAGTCGACAGTACAATGAGCAGTTCTTC
>TRBJ2-7|-|-|TRBV23-1
CASSQSTKKRGGPYEQYF
TGCGCCAGCAGTCAATCGACAAAAAAAAGGGGGGGGCCCTACGAGCAGTACTTC
>TRBJ1-3|-|-|TRBV4-2
CASSQEDSDSGNTIYF
TGTGCCAGCAGCCAAGAAGACAGCGACTCTGGAAACACCATATATTTT
>TRBJ2-7|-|-|TRBV19
CASSIRVSSYEQYF
TGTGCCAGTAGTATCAGGGTGAGCTCCTACGAGCAGTACTTC
>TRBJ1-1|TRBD1|few|TRBV30
CAWSNRGNTEAFF
TGTGCCTGGAGTAACAGGGGGAACACTGAAGCTTTCTTT
>TRBJ1-2|TRBD1|-|TRBV19
CASSTGQGANYGYTF
TGTGCCAGTAGTACGGGACAGGGGGCCAACTATGGCTACACCTTC
>TRBJ2-5|-|-|TRBV30
CAWLQETQYF
TGTGCCTGGTTACAAGAGACCCAGTACTTC
>TRBJ2-7|TRBD1|-|TRBV6-1
CATGQGYEQYF
TGTGCCACCGGACAGGGCTACGAGCAGTACTTC
>TRBJ2-7|-|-|TRBV7-8
CASSSETHSYEQYF
TGTGCCAGCAGCTCCGAGACACACTCCTACGAGCAGTACTTC
>TRBJ2-3|TRBD2|-|TRBV4-1
CASSATAGVDTQYF
TGCGCCAGCAGTGCTACGGCGGGGGTGGATACGCAGTATTTT
>TRBJ1-1|-|-|TRBV4-1
CASSQDYAGRTEAFF
TGCGCCAGCAGCCAAGACTATGCAGGGAGGACTGAAGCTTTCTTT
>TRBJ2-5|TRBD1|-|TRBV5-8
CASSLQGAGTQYF
TGTGCCAGCAGCCTACAGGGGGCGGGGACCCAGTACTTC
>TRBJ2-1|-|-|TRBV6-4
CASSKNPGTGLNEQFF
TGTGCCAGCAGTAAAAACCCCGGGACTGGACTAAATGAGCAGTTCTTC
>TRBJ1-1|TRBD1|-|TRBV25-1
CASSGQRGQGVEAFF
TGTGCCAGCAGTGGCCAGAGAGGCCAGGGGGTTGAAGCTTTCTTT
>TRBJ2-7|TRBD1|-|TRBV5-1
CASSLTGAREQYF
TGCGCCAGCAGCTTGACAGGGGCTCGGGAGCAGTACTTC
>TRBJ2-5|TRBD2|-|TRBV6-6
CTAGLATTTQYF
TGTACAGCGGGACTAGCGACAACGACCCAGTACTTC
>TRBJ2-7|-|-|TRBV4-1
CASSQEWGLREQYF
TGCGCCAGCAGCCAAGAATGGGGACTCAGAGAGCAGTACTTC
>TRBJ2-7|TRBD2|-|TRBV5-3
CARSLVNGLAGGRGNSYEQYF
TGTGCCAGAAGCTTGGTAAACGGACTAGCGGGAGGGAGAGGTAACTCCTACGAGCAGTACTTC
>TRBJ2-5|TRBD1|-|TRBV5-4
CASSTPRDRGLETQYF
TGTGCCAGCAGCACCCCCCGGGACAGGGGGCTTGAGACCCAGTACTTC
>TRBJ1-2|TRBD1|-|TRBV10-3
CAISRQGVYTF
TGTGCCATCAGTAGACAGGGTGTCTACACCTTC
>TRBJ1-2|-|-|TRBV28
CASSSQAYGYTF
TGTGCCAGCAGTTCTCAGGCGTACGGCTACACCTTC
>TRBJ2-5|TRBD1|-|TRBV7-2
CASSLAQGAQYF
TGTGCCAGCAGCTTAGCCCAGGGGGCCCAGTACTTC
>TRBJ2-5|-|-|TRBV30
CAWERQKETQYF
TGTGCCTGGGAAAGACAGAAAGAGACCCAGTACTTC
>TRBJ1-5|-|-|TRBV6-6
CASSRDGNQPQHF
TGTGCCAGCAGTCGGGATGGCAATCAGCCCCAGCATTTT
>TRBJ2-7|-|-|TRBV6-6
CASSYFVRSSYEQYF
TGTGCCAGCAGTTATTTTGTGAGGAGCTCCTACGAGCAGTACTTC
>TRBJ1-6|-|-|TRBV9
CASSGGLSGNSPLHF
TGTGCCAGCAGCGGGGGGCTGAGTGGTAATTCACCCCTCCACTTT
>TRBJ2-1|-|-|TRBV10-3
CAISGYNSYNEQFF
TGTGCCATCAGTGGATACAACTCCTACAATGAGCAGTTCTTC
>TRBJ1-2|-|-|TRBV19
CASSISRGHNYGYTF
TGTGCCAGTAGTATAAGCAGGGGCCATAACTATGGCTACACCTTC